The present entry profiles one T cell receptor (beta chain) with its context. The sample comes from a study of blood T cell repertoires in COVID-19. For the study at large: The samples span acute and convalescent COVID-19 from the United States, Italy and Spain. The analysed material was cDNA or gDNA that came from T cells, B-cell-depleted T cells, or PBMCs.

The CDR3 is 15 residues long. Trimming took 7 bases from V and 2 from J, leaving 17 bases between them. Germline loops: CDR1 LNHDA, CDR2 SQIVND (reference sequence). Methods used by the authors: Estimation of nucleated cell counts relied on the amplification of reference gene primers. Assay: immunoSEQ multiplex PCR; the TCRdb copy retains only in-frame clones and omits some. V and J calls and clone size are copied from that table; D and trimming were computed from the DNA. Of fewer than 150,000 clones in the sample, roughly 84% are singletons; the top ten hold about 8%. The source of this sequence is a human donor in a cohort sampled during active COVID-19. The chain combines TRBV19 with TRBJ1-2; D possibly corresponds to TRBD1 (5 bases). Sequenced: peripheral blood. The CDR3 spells CASKWTGEMNYGYTF. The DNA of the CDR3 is TGTGCCAGTAAGTGGACGGGGGAGATGAACTATGGCTACACCTTC.